The 4 T cell receptor beta chains below were found in one sample sequenced in a study of CD8+ T cells in alopecia areata. Following RNA extraction, reverse transcription yielded cDNA that acted as the sequencing template. The protocol was immunoSEQ multiplex PCR, while the TCRdb copy is restricted to in-frame clones and leaves out a portion. The repertoire holds about 190,000 clones, about 65% seen once, with 1.3% in the top ten. Regarding treatment: oral pan-JAK inhibitor, 5-10 mg twice daily. The sample was CD4+ T cells sorted from blood, taken between weeks 47 and 50, from a patient treated with tofacitinib. The receptors stem from a human donor with alopecia areata.

The rearrangement joins TRBV9 to TRBJ2-3; tentative D call: TRBD2 (6 bases). The CDR3 consists of 14 residues. The germline V gene encodes CDR1 SGDLS and CDR2 YYNGEE. V was pared by 3 bases and J by 0 bases, with 8 bases between. The CDR3 DNA follows: TGTGCCAGCAGCGAACTAGCTAGCACAGATACGCAGTATTTT. Its translation is CASSELASTDTQYF.

This clone came up a few times. The chain has TRBV4-3 and TRBJ1-5, with D hard to call. The CDR3 is 16 residues long. Germline CDR1 reads LGHNA; CDR2 reads YSLEER. Trimming took 3 bases from V and 2 from J, leaving 14 bases between them. CDR3 amino acids: CASSHQNLVGNQPQHF. The CDR3 DNA reads as TGCGCCAGCAGCCACCAAAACCTGGTGGGCAATCAGCCCCAGCATTTT.

The V and J genes are TRBV7-6 and TRBJ2-3; D may be TRBD2 (5 bases). Per the germline V gene, CDR1 is SGHVS and CDR2 is FNYEAQ. CDR3 length: 14 residues. V dropped 5 bases and J dropped 0 bases, with 9 bases sitting between them. DNA of the CDR3: TGTGCCAGCAGCCCCGGAGGAAGCACAGATACGCAGTATTTT. This gives the protein CASSPGGSTDTQYF.

This clone turned up a few times. The V and J genes are TRBV9 and TRBJ1-1; D remains ambiguous. V lost 0 bases and J 4 bases, leaving 7 bases between the germline ends. CDR1 is SGDLS, CDR2 YYNGEE, per germline. This CDR3 region has 13 residues. CDR3 sequence: CASSVVAGTEAFF. CDR3 nucleotide sequence: TGTGCCAGCAGCGTAGTGGCGGGCACTGAAGCTTTCTTT.